This is a list of T cell receptor beta chains from one sample in a study of blood T cells in healthy people across ages. TCRdb ran MiXCR on the 5' RACE reads and lists one entry per CDR3 protein. The top ten hold about 8% of the sample, which has around 1,700,000 distinct CDR3 sequences, approximately 30% seen once. Sequenced sample: blood. The receptors here all came from a woman aged 25 to 39 in good health. Each CDR3 is given with its conserved first and last residue. The D gene is left open where the match is weak. The size entry is marked missing in some rows and otherwise reads once, few, many or a size class.

CDR3aa: CASSSPGRRTQYF
CDR3nt: TGCGCCAGCAGCTCCCCGGGCCGGCGAACGCAGTATTTT
d_gene: NA
v_gene: TRBV5-1
abundance: few
j_gene: TRBJ2-3

CDR3aa: CSARGKNRETYGYTF
CDR3nt: TGCAGTGCTAGAGGAAAAAACAGGGAAACCTATGGCTACACCTTC
d_gene: NA
v_gene: TRBV20-1
abundance: NA
j_gene: TRBJ1-2

CDR3aa: CASSYSIEVEQYF
CDR3nt: TGTGCCAGCAGTTACTCGATAGAGGTAGAGCAGTACTTC
d_gene: NA
v_gene: TRBV6-6
abundance: few
j_gene: TRBJ2-7

CDR3aa: CATQGIRRERSYNEQFF
CDR3nt: TGTGCCACACAGGGGATTCGGCGGGAGCGGTCCTACAATGAGCAGTTCTTC
d_gene: NA
v_gene: TRBV12-3/TRBV12-4
abundance: few
j_gene: TRBJ2-1

CDR3aa: CSVEGRQLETQYF
CDR3nt: TGCAGCGTTGAGGGTAGGCAGCTAGAGACCCAGTACTTC
d_gene: NA
v_gene: TRBV29-1
abundance: many
j_gene: TRBJ2-5

CDR3aa: CASGAQGADTQYF
CDR3nt: TGCGCCAGCGGTGCCCAGGGGGCGGATACGCAGTATTTT
d_gene: TRBD1
v_gene: TRBV10-1
abundance: NA
j_gene: TRBJ2-3

CDR3aa: CASSPSQWSEQFF
CDR3nt: TGTGCCAGCAGCCCAAGCCAGTGGAGTGAGCAGTTCTTC
d_gene: NA
v_gene: TRBV14
abundance: few
j_gene: TRBJ2-1

CDR3aa: CSALTSGGISSYNEQFF
CDR3nt: TGCAGTGCTCTAACTAGCGGGGGTATTAGCTCCTACAATGAGCAGTTCTTC
d_gene: TRBD2
v_gene: TRBV20-1
abundance: NA
j_gene: TRBJ2-1

CDR3aa: CSARVSGRVYEQYF
CDR3nt: TGCAGTGCTAGAGTTAGCGGGAGAGTCTATGAGCAGTACTTC
d_gene: TRBD2
v_gene: TRBV20-1
abundance: NA
j_gene: TRBJ2-7

CDR3aa: CASSSQQGSTDTQYF
CDR3nt: TGTGCCAGCTCATCACAGCAGGGTAGCACAGATACGCAGTATTTT
d_gene: NA
v_gene: TRBV18
abundance: NA
j_gene: TRBJ2-3

CDR3aa: CSGATSGRKGTQYF
CDR3nt: TGCAGTGGAGCGACTAGCGGGAGGAAGGGTACGCAGTATTTT
d_gene: TRBD2
v_gene: TRBV20-1
abundance: few
j_gene: TRBJ2-3

CDR3aa: CASSARTGGGNEQFF
CDR3nt: TGTGCCAGCAGCGCCCGGACAGGGGGTGGGAATGAGCAGTTCTTC
d_gene: TRBD1
v_gene: TRBV9
abundance: NA
j_gene: TRBJ2-1

CDR3aa: CASRRSGGGPNEQFF
CDR3nt: TGTGCCAGCCGACGTAGCGGGGGGGGGCCCAATGAGCAGTTCTTC
d_gene: TRBD2
v_gene: TRBV3-1
abundance: many
j_gene: TRBJ2-1

CDR3aa: CASSSYGGYSNQPQHF
CDR3nt: TGTGCCAGCAGCTCCTATGGGGGGTATAGCAATCAGCCCCAGCATTTT
d_gene: NA
v_gene: TRBV7-2
abundance: NA
j_gene: TRBJ1-5

CDR3aa: CASSQSGGRTETQYF
CDR3nt: TGCGCCAGCAGCCAATCTGGAGGGAGGACAGAGACCCAGTACTTC
d_gene: NA
v_gene: TRBV4-1
abundance: NA
j_gene: TRBJ2-5

CDR3aa: CASTAIGFEHNSPLHF
CDR3nt: TGTGCCAGCACCGCGATAGGGTTCGAGCATAATTCACCCCTCCACTTT
d_gene: NA
v_gene: TRBV27
abundance: NA
j_gene: TRBJ1-6

CDR3aa: CSARGFYSAPRAVTQYF
CDR3nt: TGCAGTGCTAGAGGCTTCTATAGCGCACCGAGAGCTGTTACGCAGTATTTT
d_gene: NA
v_gene: TRBV20-1
abundance: NA
j_gene: TRBJ2-3

CDR3aa: CATSATMEIAKNIQYF
CDR3nt: TGTGCCACCAGCGCCACCATGGAGATAGCCAAAAACATTCAGTACTTC
d_gene: NA
v_gene: TRBV15
abundance: many
j_gene: TRBJ2-4

CDR3aa: CASSLSLSARETQYF
CDR3nt: TGCGCCAGCAGCTTGTCTCTTAGCGCCCGGGAGACCCAGTACTTC
d_gene: NA
v_gene: TRBV5-1
abundance: NA
j_gene: TRBJ2-5

CDR3aa: CASSAFTGMNTEAFF
CDR3nt: TGCGCCAGCAGCGCGTTCACAGGCATGAACACTGAAGCTTTCTTT
d_gene: NA
v_gene: TRBV5-1
abundance: NA
j_gene: TRBJ1-1

CDR3aa: CASSVGGGSDEQFF
CDR3nt: TGTGCCAGCAGCGTAGGCGGCGGGTCCGATGAGCAGTTCTTC
d_gene: NA
v_gene: TRBV9
abundance: NA
j_gene: TRBJ2-1

CDR3aa: CDSREQECINEQFF
CDR3nt: TGTGACAGCAGAGAACAGGAGTGCATCAATGAGCAGTTCTTC
d_gene: NA
v_gene: TRBV12-3/TRBV12-4
abundance: NA
j_gene: TRBJ2-1

CDR3aa: CSVREQFF
CDR3nt: TGCAGTGTTCGGGAGCAGTTCTTC
d_gene: NA
v_gene: TRBV20-1
abundance: few
j_gene: TRBJ2-1

CDR3aa: CASSPDASGRAHEQYF
CDR3nt: TGCGCCAGCAGCCCGGATGCTAGCGGGAGAGCCCACGAGCAGTACTTC
d_gene: TRBD2
v_gene: TRBV5-1
abundance: NA
j_gene: TRBJ2-7

CDR3aa: CASTESGVYEQYF
CDR3nt: TGTGCCAGCACCGAATCAGGGGTTTACGAGCAGTACTTC
d_gene: NA
v_gene: TRBV7-2
abundance: many
j_gene: TRBJ2-7

CDR3aa: CASSFWGGTTNEKLFF
CDR3nt: TGTGCCAGCAGCTTCTGGGGCGGAACAACTAATGAAAAACTGTTTTTT
d_gene: NA
v_gene: TRBV7-2
abundance: NA
j_gene: TRBJ1-4

CDR3aa: CASSVAGGGITDTQYF
CDR3nt: TGTGCCAGCAGCGTAGCCGGGGGAGGGATCACAGATACGCAGTATTTT
d_gene: TRBD2
v_gene: TRBV9
abundance: few
j_gene: TRBJ2-3

CDR3aa: CAGSVGSFGGYTF
CDR3nt: TGTGCCGGCAGCGTGGGGTCTTTTGGAGGCTACACCTTC
d_gene: NA
v_gene: TRBV9
abundance: NA
j_gene: TRBJ1-2

CDR3aa: CASSVTGDGSKNIQYF
CDR3nt: TGTGCCAGCAGCGTAACGGGGGATGGATCCAAAAACATTCAGTACTTC
d_gene: NA
v_gene: TRBV9
abundance: many
j_gene: TRBJ2-4

CDR3aa: CASSSPDRREPQHF
CDR3nt: TGTGCCAGCAGTTCCCCGGACAGGCGGGAGCCCCAGCATTTT
d_gene: TRBD1
v_gene: TRBV27
abundance: many
j_gene: TRBJ1-5

CDR3aa: CSANTYREDNQPQHF
CDR3nt: TGCAGTGCTAACACGTACAGGGAGGACAATCAGCCCCAGCATTTT
d_gene: NA
v_gene: TRBV20-1
abundance: few
j_gene: TRBJ1-5

CDR3aa: CSVQGQNLQQYF
CDR3nt: TGCAGCGTTCAGGGACAAAACCTCCAGCAGTACTTC
d_gene: NA
v_gene: TRBV29-1
abundance: many
j_gene: TRBJ2-7

CDR3aa: CASSVQRGTEAFF
CDR3nt: TGTGCCAGCAGCGTACAGAGGGGGACTGAAGCTTTCTTT
d_gene: NA
v_gene: TRBV5-5
abundance: NA
j_gene: TRBJ1-1

CDR3aa: CSARDQGGNGHTF
CDR3nt: TGCAGTGCTAGAGATCAGGGGGGTAATGGCCACACCTTC
d_gene: TRBD1
v_gene: TRBV20-1
abundance: NA
j_gene: TRBJ1-2

CDR3aa: CASSPQSLEQYF
CDR3nt: TGTGCCAGCAGCCCGCAGAGTCTCGAGCAGTACTTC
d_gene: NA
v_gene: TRBV7-6
abundance: many
j_gene: TRBJ2-7

CDR3aa: CASSIRWASGGAETQYF
CDR3nt: TGTGCCAGTAGTATTCGGTGGGCTAGCGGGGGGGCGGAGACCCAGTACTTC
d_gene: TRBD2
v_gene: TRBV19
abundance: NA
j_gene: TRBJ2-5

CDR3aa: CASSMREVEAFF
CDR3nt: TGTGCCAGCAGTATGCGGGAGGTTGAAGCTTTCTTT
d_gene: NA
v_gene: TRBV12-3/TRBV12-4
abundance: once
j_gene: TRBJ1-1

CDR3aa: CASSYSQYSNQPQHF
CDR3nt: TGTGCCAGCAGTTACTCACAATATAGCAATCAGCCCCAGCATTTT
d_gene: NA
v_gene: TRBV6-5
abundance: few
j_gene: TRBJ1-5

CDR3aa: CASSLGALVDYGYTF
CDR3nt: TGTGCCAGCAGCTTGGGGGCCCTGGTGGACTATGGCTACACCTTC
d_gene: NA
v_gene: TRBV7-2
abundance: NA
j_gene: TRBJ1-2

CDR3aa: CASSLLSGSSYNEQFF
CDR3nt: TGTGCCAGCAGCTTATTATCGGGGAGCTCCTACAATGAGCAGTTCTTC
d_gene: NA
v_gene: TRBV7-2
abundance: NA
j_gene: TRBJ2-1

CDR3aa: CASSQILRGRSGANVPTF
CDR3nt: TGCGCCAGCAGCCAGATCCTCCGGGGGCGCTCTGGGGCCAACGTCCCGACTTTC
d_gene: NA
v_gene: TRBV4-1
abundance: NA
j_gene: TRBJ2-6

CDR3aa: CARGGPTSGLTTDTQYF
CDR3nt: TGTGCCAGGGGGGGACCGACTAGCGGGCTAACCACAGATACGCAGTATTTT
d_gene: TRBD2
v_gene: TRBV2
abundance: few
j_gene: TRBJ2-3

CDR3aa: CASSFNGPYEQYF
CDR3nt: TGTGCCAGCAGCTTCAACGGCCCCTACGAGCAGTACTTC
d_gene: NA
v_gene: TRBV7-2
abundance: many
j_gene: TRBJ2-7

CDR3aa: CASSVESQETQYF
CDR3nt: TGTGCCAGCAGCGTAGAGAGTCAAGAGACCCAGTACTTC
d_gene: NA
v_gene: TRBV9
abundance: few
j_gene: TRBJ2-5

CDR3aa: CSASEKGRGGETQYF
CDR3nt: TGCAGTGCTAGCGAGAAGGGCCGGGGGGGGGAGACCCAGTACTTC
d_gene: TRBD2
v_gene: TRBV20-1
abundance: NA
j_gene: TRBJ2-5

CDR3aa: CATSVGRNEQFF
CDR3nt: TGTGCCACCAGTGTCGGACGGAATGAGCAGTTCTTC
d_gene: NA
v_gene: TRBV24-1
abundance: few
j_gene: TRBJ2-1

CDR3aa: CASSLAPGRGQETQYF
CDR3nt: TGTGCCAGCAGCTTAGCGCCGGGCAGGGGGCAGGAGACCCAGTACTTC
d_gene: TRBD1
v_gene: TRBV7-2
abundance: many
j_gene: TRBJ2-5

CDR3aa: CASRRTSGGAGTDAQYF
CDR3nt: TGTGCCAGCAGACGAACTAGCGGGGGGGCGGGAACAGATGCGCAGTATTTT
d_gene: TRBD2
v_gene: TRBV12-3/TRBV12-4
abundance: NA
j_gene: TRBJ2-3

CDR3aa: CASSPGTSGVGNEQFF
CDR3nt: TGCGCCAGCAGCCCCGGGACTAGCGGGGTTGGTAATGAGCAGTTCTTC
d_gene: TRBD2
v_gene: TRBV5-1
abundance: few
j_gene: TRBJ2-1

CDR3aa: CAWSPSGGGYTF
CDR3nt: TGTGCCTGGAGTCCCTCAGGGGGTGGCTACACCTTC
d_gene: TRBD1
v_gene: TRBV30
abundance: few
j_gene: TRBJ1-2

CDR3aa: CASTPTGLVNGEQYF
CDR3nt: TGTGCCAGCACCCCTACGGGACTAGTGAACGGCGAGCAGTACTTC
d_gene: TRBD2
v_gene: TRBV12-3/TRBV12-4
abundance: many
j_gene: TRBJ2-7

CDR3aa: CASSYSQGTGAEKLFF
CDR3nt: TGTGCCAGCAGTTACTCGCAAGGGACAGGGGCTGAAAAACTGTTTTTT
d_gene: TRBD1
v_gene: TRBV6-5
abundance: few
j_gene: TRBJ1-4

CDR3aa: CASSFSTGSEYGYTF
CDR3nt: TGTGCCAGCAGTTTCTCGACAGGGTCGGAATATGGCTACACCTTC
d_gene: TRBD1
v_gene: TRBV12-3/TRBV12-4
abundance: few
j_gene: TRBJ1-2

CDR3aa: CASSRDRAGGHTDMQYF
CDR3nt: TGTGCCAGCAGTCGAGATAGGGCGGGGGGCCACACAGATATGCAGTATTTT
d_gene: TRBD2
v_gene: TRBV9
abundance: NA
j_gene: TRBJ2-3

CDR3aa: CASSLEPRSEQFF
CDR3nt: TGTGCCAGCAGTTTAGAGCCGAGGAGTGAGCAGTTCTTC
d_gene: NA
v_gene: TRBV27
abundance: NA
j_gene: TRBJ2-1

CDR3aa: CASRDTSGSFDEQYF
CDR3nt: TGTGCCAGCAGAGACACTAGCGGGAGCTTCGACGAGCAGTACTTC
d_gene: TRBD2
v_gene: TRBV5-6
abundance: NA
j_gene: TRBJ2-7

CDR3aa: CSARDTCYNEQFF
CDR3nt: TGCAGTGCAAGGGACACCTGCTACAATGAGCAGTTCTTC
d_gene: NA
v_gene: TRBV20-1
abundance: few
j_gene: TRBJ2-1

CDR3aa: CASPTRGSSYEQYF
CDR3nt: TGTGCCAGCCCCACGAGGGGGAGCTCCTACGAGCAGTACTTC
d_gene: NA
v_gene: TRBV12-3/TRBV12-4
abundance: few
j_gene: TRBJ2-7

CDR3aa: CASSPTGAPFHGYTF
CDR3nt: TGTGCCAGCAGTCCAACTGGGGCCCCTTTCCATGGCTACACCTTC
d_gene: NA
v_gene: TRBV28
abundance: NA
j_gene: TRBJ1-2